Following are 16 T cell receptor beta chains from one sample sequenced in a study of breast tumors, draining lymph nodes, adjacent tissues. TCRdb analysed the multiplex PCR reads with MiXCR anew, one entry per CDR3 protein. The table lists nearly 200,000 distinct CDR3 sequences, roughly 31% of them singletons. The lymph nodes were axillary draining lymph nodes from breast cancer patients. Sequenced sample: axillary lymph node tissue. Receptors were obtained from a female donor with breast cancer. Some clones in this sample may be carry-over from other donors' samples.

This clonotype was seen just once. This CDR3 is missing its conserved last phenylalanine or tryptophan, likely due to a read error. This chain connects TRBV7-2 to TRBJ1-6; 10 bases are a match to TRBD1. This CDR3 has 14 amino acids. J gave up 14 bases and V 4 bases, and 8 bases lay outside the gene matches. Germline CDR1 reads SGHTA; CDR2 reads FQGNSA. CDR3 loop: CASSSGQGLGTLHL. The CDR3 bases are TGTGCCAGCAGCTCGGGACAGGGGTTGGGGACCCTCCACCTT.

This clonotype was seen many times. The V and J genes are TRBV20-1 and TRBJ2-5; D is possibly TRBD2 (5 bases). The V end lost 1 base, the J end lost 5 bases, and 14 bases lay between the germline ends. Looked up from germline, CDR1 is DFQATT and CDR2 is SNEGSKA (reference sequence). This CDR3 contains 14 residues. The DNA of the CDR3 is TGCAGTGCTAGAGGGCCTGGGCAGCGGGAGACCCAGTACTTC. The encoded protein is CSARGPGQRETQYF.

This chain links TRBV4-1 with TRBJ1-4, with D unresolved. Germline values: CDR1 MGHRA, CDR2 YSYEKL. Trimming stripped 0 bases from V and 12 bases from J, with 17 bases between. This CDR3 is 15 amino acids long. CDR3 sequence: CASSQEARLSAELFF. DNA for the CDR3: TGCGCCAGCAGCCAAGAGGCAAGACTCTCTGCGGAACTGTTTTTT.

This clonotype was observed many times. The chain joins TRBV30 to TRBJ2-3, with 8 nucleotides matching TRBD2. The CDR3 contains 15 residues. Germline CDR1 and CDR2: GTSNPN and SVGIG (reference sequence). V lost 4 bases and J lost 2; bases outside the gene matches: 8. CDR3 DNA sequence: TGTGCCTGGACGAGCGGGGGCCTCACCACAGATACGCAGTATTTT. It translates to CAWTSGGLTTDTQYF.

Many counts were recorded for this clonotype. The chain uses TRBV7-2 and TRBJ2-1; TRBD2 might be the D (5 bases). V was trimmed by 1 base and J by 8 bases, leaving 9 bases between them. The CDR3 loop spans 13 amino acids. The germline V gene encodes CDR1 SGHTA and CDR2 FQGNSA. The CDR3 here is CASSLGPGDEQFF. The CDR3, as DNA: TGTGCCAGCAGCTTAGGACCCGGGGATGAGCAGTTCTTC.

This clonotype turned up a few times. Since a much larger clone is just one base distant, this may be a read error. This chain uses TRBV9 with TRBJ2-7, with 7 bases that match TRBD2. The germline gives CDR1 SGDLS, CDR2 YYNGEE. The CDR3 contains 14 residues. The CDR3 region is CASSAGGSSYEQSF. CDR3 sequence (DNA): TGTGCCAGCAGCGCCGGGGGGAGCTCCTACGAGCAGTCCTTC.

This clonotype was picked up many times. V is TRBV24-1 and J is TRBJ2-3, with 12 bases fitting TRBD2. This CDR3 is 14 amino acids long. The V segment lost 3 bases and the J segment 6 bases; nucleotides outside the gene matches: 0. Germline V CDR1 and CDR2: KGHDR, SFDVKD. The CDR3, as DNA: TGTGCCACCAGTGATGGGACTAGCGGGGATACGCAGTATTTT. Its protein is CATSDGTSGDTQYF.

Many counts were recorded for this clonotype. The chain carries TRBV5-1 and TRBJ1-2; D uncertain. V was trimmed by 0 bases and J by 4 bases, leaving 10 bases between them. The CDR3 runs 14 residues. Germline CDR1 SGHRS, CDR2 YFSETQ. DNA of the CDR3: TGCGCCAGCAGCTTGGACCCTTCCATCTATGGCTACACCTTC. Amino acid sequence: CASSLDPSIYGYTF.

Many counts were recorded for this clonotype. The chain carries TRBV24-1 and TRBJ1-3, with D unresolved. CDR1 KGHDR and CDR2 SFDVKD come from the germline V gene. V was clipped by 0 bases and J by 3 bases, with 14 bases between them. The CDR3 length is 17 residues. For the CDR3, the DNA is TGTGCCACCAGTGATTTGCAGAAAGGGCAGCTTGGAAACACCATATATTTT. Translated: CATSDLQKGQLGNTIYF.

This clonotype was detected only a few times. The rearrangement uses TRBV7-6 and TRBJ1-1; D is perhaps TRBD1 (6 bases). This CDR3 contains 15 residues. Trimming shortened V by 4 bases and J by 6 bases, and 18 bases separated the two germline ends. Looked up from germline, CDR1 is SGHVS and CDR2 is FNYEAQ. In DNA form, the CDR3 reads TGTGCCAGCAGCTCCATGGGCAGGGGACGTCCTGAAGCTTTCTTT. Its protein product is CASSSMGRGRPEAFF.

As for this clonotype: Just one base apart from a much larger clone, this may be a read error. The genes are TRBV29-1 and TRBJ1-4, with D possibly matching TRBD1 (5 bases). Germline V gene sequence: CDR1 SQVTM, CDR2 ANQGSEA. The CDR3 is 15 amino acids. The CDR3 reads CAWSWGRTGSEKLFF. The CDR3 nucleotides are TGTGCCTGGAGTTGGGGCAGGACGGGAAGTGAAAAACTGTTTTTT.

This clonotype was picked up many times. J is TRBJ1-6 and V is TRBV2; D unclear. CDR3 size: 14 residues. V was clipped by 2 bases and J by 6 bases, with 8 bases between them. CDR1 and CDR2 from the germline V gene are SNHLY and FYNNEI. The CDR3 reads CASSEPVTNSPLHF. The CDR3 DNA reads as TGTGCCAGCAGTGAACCGGTGACTAATTCACCCCTCCACTTT.

This clonotype was seen repeatedly, ten times or more. This chain uses TRBV14 with TRBJ2-7; TRBD1 or TRBD2 may be the D gene (5 bases each). Germline CDR1 and CDR2: SGHDN and FVKESK. The length of the CDR3 is 16 residues. V dropped 0 bases and J dropped 7 bases, with 19 bases sitting between them. The CDR3 DNA reads TGTGCCAGCAGCCAAGAGAGCTTCGGGGCCTCCCGGGAGCAGTACTTC. This sequence encodes CASSQESFGASREQYF.

V and J are TRBV6-1 and TRBJ2-5; 8 nucleotides align to TRBD2. V lost 8 bases to trimming and J lost 5 bases; unmatched junction nucleotides: 10. This CDR3 comprises 14 residues. The germline V gene encodes CDR1 MNHNS and CDR2 SASEGT. This CDR3 reads CASGLAGRRETQYF. CDR3 nucleotide sequence: TGTGCCAGCGGCTTAGCGGGGAGGAGGGAGACCCAGTACTTC.

This sequence joins TRBV14 and TRBJ1-4; D uncertain. The CDR3 is made up of 15 amino acids. CDR1 SGHDN and CDR2 FVKESK come from the germline V gene. The CDR3 DNA follows: TGTGCTAGAGATCCAAGAAGTGCAACTAATGAAAAACTGTTTTTT. This sequence encodes CARDPRSATNEKLFF. The full variable domain, in which reference TRBV14 and TRBJ1-4 provide the parts outside the CDR3, is EAGVTQFPSHSVIEKGQTVTLRCDPISGHDNLYWYRRVMGKEIKFLLHFVKESKQDESGMPNNRFLAERTGGTYSTLKVQPAELEDSGVYFCARDPRSATNEKLFFGSGTQLSVL.

In its sample, this clonotype was seen a few times. The V gene is TRBV15, the J gene TRBJ1-1, with D unresolved. Germline values: CDR1 LNHNV, CDR2 YYDKDF (reference sequence). V dropped 0 bases and J dropped 2 bases, with 4 bases sitting between them. CDR3 length equals 13 residues. The CDR3: CATSREGNTEAFF. The CDR3 region has the DNA TGTGCCACCAGCAGAGAGGGAAACACTGAAGCTTTCTTT.